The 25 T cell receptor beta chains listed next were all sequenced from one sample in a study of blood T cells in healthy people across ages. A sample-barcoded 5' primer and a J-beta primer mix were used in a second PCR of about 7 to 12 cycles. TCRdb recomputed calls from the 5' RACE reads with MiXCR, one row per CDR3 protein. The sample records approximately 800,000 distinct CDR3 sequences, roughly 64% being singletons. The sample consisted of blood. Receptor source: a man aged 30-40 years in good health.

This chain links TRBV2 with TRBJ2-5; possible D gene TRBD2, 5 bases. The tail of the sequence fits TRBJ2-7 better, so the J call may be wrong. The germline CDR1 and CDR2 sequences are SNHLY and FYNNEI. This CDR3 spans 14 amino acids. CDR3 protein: CASSDRIEGGEQYF. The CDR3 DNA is TGTGCCAGCAGTGATAGGATAGAAGGAGGCGAGCAGTACTTC.

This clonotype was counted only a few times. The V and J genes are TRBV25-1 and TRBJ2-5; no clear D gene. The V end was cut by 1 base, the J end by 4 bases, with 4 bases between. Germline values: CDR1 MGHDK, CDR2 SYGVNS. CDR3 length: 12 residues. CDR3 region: CASSESRETQYF. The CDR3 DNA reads TGTGCCAGCAGTGAATCGAGAGAGACCCAGTACTTC.

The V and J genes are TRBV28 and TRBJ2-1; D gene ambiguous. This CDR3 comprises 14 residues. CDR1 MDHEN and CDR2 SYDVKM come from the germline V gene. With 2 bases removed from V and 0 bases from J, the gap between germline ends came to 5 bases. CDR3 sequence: CASSLPNSYNEQFF. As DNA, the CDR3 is TGTGCCAGCAGTTTACCCAACTCCTACAATGAGCAGTTCTTC.

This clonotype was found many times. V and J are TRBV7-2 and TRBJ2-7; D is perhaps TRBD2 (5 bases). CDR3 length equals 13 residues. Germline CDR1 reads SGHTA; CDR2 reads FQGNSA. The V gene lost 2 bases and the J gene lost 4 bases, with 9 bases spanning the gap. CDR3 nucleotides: TGTGCCAGCAGCTTACGGTCGGGGTACGAGCAGTACTTC. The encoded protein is CASSLRSGYEQYF.

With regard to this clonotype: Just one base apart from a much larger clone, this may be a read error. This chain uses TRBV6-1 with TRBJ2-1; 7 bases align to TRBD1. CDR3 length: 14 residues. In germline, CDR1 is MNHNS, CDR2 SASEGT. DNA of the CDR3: TGTGCCTGCAGTGATCACAGGGGATACAATGAGCAGTTCTTC. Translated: CACSDHRGYNEQFF.

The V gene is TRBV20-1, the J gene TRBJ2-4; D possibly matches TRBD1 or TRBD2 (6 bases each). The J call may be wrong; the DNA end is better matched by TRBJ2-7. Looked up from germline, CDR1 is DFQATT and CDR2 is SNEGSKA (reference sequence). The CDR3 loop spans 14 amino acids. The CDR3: CSARATGATYEQYF. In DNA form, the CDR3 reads TGCAGTGCTAGAGCCACGGGGGCAACCTACGAGCAGTACTTC.

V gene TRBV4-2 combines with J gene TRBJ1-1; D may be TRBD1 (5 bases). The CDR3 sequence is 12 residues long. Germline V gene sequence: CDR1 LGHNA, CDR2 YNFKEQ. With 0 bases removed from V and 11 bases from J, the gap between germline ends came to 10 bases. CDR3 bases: TGTGCCAGCAGCCAAGAGCGGGGGGAGGCTTTCTTT. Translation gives CASSQERGEAFF.

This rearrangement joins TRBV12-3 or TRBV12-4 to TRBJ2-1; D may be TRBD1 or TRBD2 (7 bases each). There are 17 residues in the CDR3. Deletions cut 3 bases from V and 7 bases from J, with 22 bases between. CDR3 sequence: CASSFLIWQGGSNEQFF. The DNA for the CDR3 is TGTGCCAGCAGTTTTTTAATTTGGCAGGGGGGGTCGAATGAGCAGTTCTTC.

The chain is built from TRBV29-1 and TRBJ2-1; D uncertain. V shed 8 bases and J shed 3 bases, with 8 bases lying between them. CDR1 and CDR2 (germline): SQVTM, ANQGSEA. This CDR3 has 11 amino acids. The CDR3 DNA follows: TGCAGCCAGCTGTACTACAATGAGCAGTTCTTC. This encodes CSQLYYNEQFF.

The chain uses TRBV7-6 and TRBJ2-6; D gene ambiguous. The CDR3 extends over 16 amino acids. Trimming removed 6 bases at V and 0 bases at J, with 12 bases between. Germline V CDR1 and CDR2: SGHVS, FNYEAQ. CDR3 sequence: CASSGKTSSGANVLTF. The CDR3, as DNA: TGTGCCAGCAGTGGGAAGACAAGCTCTGGGGCCAACGTCCTGACTTTC.

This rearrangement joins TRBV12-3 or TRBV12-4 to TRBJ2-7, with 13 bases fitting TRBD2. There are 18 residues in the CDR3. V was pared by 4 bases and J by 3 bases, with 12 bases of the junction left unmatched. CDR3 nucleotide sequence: TGTGCCAGCAGTTCATGGACTAGCGGGAGTGATTTGCGCTACGAGCAGTACTTC. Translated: CASSSWTSGSDLRYEQYF.

For the CDR3, the DNA is TGCAGTGCAACCAGGTCTAGCGGGGTTTACAATGAGCAGTTCTTC. Translation gives CSATRSSGVYNEQFF. V usage is TRBV20-1 and J usage is TRBJ2-1; the match to TRBD2 covers 9 bases. The CDR3 length is 15 residues. Per the germline V gene, CDR1 is DFQATT and CDR2 is SNEGSKA (reference sequence). Germline trimming cut 6 bases from V and 4 bases from J; bases unmatched to any gene: 10.

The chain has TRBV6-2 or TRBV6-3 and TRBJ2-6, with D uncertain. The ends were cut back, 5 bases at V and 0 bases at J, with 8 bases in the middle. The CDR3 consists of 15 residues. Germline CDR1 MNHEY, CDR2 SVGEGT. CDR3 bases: TGTGCCAGCAGTAATAAAAGCTCTGGGGCCAACGTCCTGACTTTC. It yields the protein CASSNKSSGANVLTF.

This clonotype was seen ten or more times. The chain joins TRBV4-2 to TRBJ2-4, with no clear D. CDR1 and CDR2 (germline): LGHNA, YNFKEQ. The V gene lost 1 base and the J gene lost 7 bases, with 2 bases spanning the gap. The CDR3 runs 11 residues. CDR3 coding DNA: TGTGCCAGCAGCCAAGGGAACATTCAGTACTTC. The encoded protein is CASSQGNIQYF.

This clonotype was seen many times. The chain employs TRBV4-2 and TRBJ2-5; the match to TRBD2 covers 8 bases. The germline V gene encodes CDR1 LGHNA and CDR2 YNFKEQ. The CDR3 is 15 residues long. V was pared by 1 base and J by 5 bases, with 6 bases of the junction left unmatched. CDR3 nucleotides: TGTGCCAGCAGCCAAGCTAGCGGGTATTTGGAGACCCAGTACTTC. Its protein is CASSQASGYLETQYF.

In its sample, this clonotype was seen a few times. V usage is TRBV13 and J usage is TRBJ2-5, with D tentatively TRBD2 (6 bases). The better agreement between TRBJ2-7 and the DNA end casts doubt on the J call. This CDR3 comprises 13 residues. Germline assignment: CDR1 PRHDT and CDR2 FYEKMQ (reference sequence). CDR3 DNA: TGTGCCAGCAGCTTAGGGACTAGAGGCGAGCAGTACTTC. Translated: CASSLGTRGEQYF.

The CDR3 sequence is CSVELNGQGYEQYF. In DNA, the CDR3 is TGCAGCGTTGAACTCAACGGACAGGGTTACGAGCAGTACTTC. The chain recombines TRBV29-1 with TRBJ2-7; 8 bases align to TRBD1. CDR1 is SQVTM and CDR2 is ANQGSEA in the germline V gene. This CDR3 has 14 residues. V shed 2 bases, J shed 4 bases, and the junction held 7 bases outside the gene matches.

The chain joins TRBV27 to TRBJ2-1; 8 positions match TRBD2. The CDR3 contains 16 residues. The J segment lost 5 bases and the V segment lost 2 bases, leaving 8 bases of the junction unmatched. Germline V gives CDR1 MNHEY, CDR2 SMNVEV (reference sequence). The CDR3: CASSLMGLGLNNEQFF. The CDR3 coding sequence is TGTGCCAGCAGTTTAATGGGACTAGGACTAAACAATGAGCAGTTCTTC.

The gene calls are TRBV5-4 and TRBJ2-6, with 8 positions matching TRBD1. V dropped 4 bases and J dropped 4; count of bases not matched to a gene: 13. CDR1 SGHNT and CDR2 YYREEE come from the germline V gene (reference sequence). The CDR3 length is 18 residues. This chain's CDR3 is CASSRPGQEIAGANVLTF. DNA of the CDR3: TGTGCCAGCAGCCGTCCGGGACAGGAAATAGCCGGGGCCAACGTCCTGACTTTC.

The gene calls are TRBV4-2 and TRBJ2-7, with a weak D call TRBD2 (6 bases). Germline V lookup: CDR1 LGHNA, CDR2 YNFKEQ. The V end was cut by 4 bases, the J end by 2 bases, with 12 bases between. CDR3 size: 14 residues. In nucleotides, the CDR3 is TGTGCCAGCAGCCGGGACTTCCTTACCTACGAGCAGTACTTC. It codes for CASSRDFLTYEQYF.

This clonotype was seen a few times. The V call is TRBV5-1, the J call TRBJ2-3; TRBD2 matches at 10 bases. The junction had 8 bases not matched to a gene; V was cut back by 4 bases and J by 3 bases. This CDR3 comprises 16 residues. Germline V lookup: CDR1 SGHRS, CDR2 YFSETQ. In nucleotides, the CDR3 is TGCGCCAGCAGCGCCGCTAGCGGGAGTCTGACAGATACGCAGTATTTT. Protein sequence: CASSAASGSLTDTQYF.

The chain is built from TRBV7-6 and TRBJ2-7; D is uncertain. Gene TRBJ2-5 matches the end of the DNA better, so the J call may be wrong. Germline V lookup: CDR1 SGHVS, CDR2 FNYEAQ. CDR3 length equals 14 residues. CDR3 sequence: CASSFVPDGETQYF. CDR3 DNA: TGTGCCAGCAGCTTTGTCCCGGATGGAGAGACCCAGTACTTC.

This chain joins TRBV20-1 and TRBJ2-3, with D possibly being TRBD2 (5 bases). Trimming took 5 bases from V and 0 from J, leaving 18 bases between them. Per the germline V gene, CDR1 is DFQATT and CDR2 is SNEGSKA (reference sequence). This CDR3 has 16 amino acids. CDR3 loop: CSAGTTSRDSTDTQYF. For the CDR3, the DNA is TGCAGTGCTGGAACCACTAGTCGTGATAGCACAGATACGCAGTATTTT.

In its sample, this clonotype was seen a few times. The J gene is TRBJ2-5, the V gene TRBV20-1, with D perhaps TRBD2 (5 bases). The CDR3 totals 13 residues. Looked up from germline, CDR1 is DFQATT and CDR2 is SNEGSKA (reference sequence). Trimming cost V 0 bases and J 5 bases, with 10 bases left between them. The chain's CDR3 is CSARELGAETQYF. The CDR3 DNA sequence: TGCAGTGCTAGAGAGTTGGGAGCTGAGACCCAGTACTTC.

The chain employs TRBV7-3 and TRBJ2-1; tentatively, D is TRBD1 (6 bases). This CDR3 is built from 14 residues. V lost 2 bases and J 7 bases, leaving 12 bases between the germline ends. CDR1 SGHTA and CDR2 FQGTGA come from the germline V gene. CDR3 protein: CASSLAGDWNEQFF. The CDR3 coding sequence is TGTGCCAGCAGCTTAGCAGGGGATTGGAATGAGCAGTTCTTC.